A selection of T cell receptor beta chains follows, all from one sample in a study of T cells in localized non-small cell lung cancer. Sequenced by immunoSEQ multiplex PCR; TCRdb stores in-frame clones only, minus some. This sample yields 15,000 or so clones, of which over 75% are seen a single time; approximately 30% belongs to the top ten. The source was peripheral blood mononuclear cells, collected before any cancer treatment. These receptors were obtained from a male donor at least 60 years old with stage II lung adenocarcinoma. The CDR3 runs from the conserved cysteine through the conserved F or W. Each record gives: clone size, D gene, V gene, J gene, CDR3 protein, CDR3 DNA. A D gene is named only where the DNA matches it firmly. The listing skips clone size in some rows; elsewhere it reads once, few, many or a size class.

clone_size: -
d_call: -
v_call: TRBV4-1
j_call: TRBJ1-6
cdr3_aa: CASSQFGFRDSYNSPLHF
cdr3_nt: TGCGCCAGCAGCCAATTTGGTTTCAGGGACTCCTATAATTCACCCCTCCACTTT

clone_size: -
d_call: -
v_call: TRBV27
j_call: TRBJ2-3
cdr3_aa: CASSFSRVSPDTQYF
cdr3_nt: TGTGCCAGCAGTTTCTCCCGGGTTTCCCCAGATACGCAGTATTTT

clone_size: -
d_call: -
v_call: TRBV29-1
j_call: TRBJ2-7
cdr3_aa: CSVEESSYEQYF
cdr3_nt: TGCAGCGTTGAAGAGAGCTCCTACGAGCAGTACTTC

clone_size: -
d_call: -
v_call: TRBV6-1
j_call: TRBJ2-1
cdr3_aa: CASRVGSAAYNEQFF
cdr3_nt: TGTGCCAGCAGGGTGGGGAGCGCCGCCTACAATGAGCAGTTCTTC

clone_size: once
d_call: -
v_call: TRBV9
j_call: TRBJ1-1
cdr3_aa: CASSVTGQLNTEAFF
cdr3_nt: TGTGCCAGCAGCGTAACCGGACAGTTGAACACTGAAGCTTTCTTT

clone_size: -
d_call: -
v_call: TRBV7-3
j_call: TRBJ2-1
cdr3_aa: CASSFRAGPRNNEQFF
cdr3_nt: TGTGCCAGCAGCTTTAGGGCAGGGCCCAGGAACAATGAGCAGTTCTTC

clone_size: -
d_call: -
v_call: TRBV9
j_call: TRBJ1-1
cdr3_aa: CASSLGRNTEAFF
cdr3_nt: TGTGCCAGCAGCTTGGGACGGAACACTGAAGCTTTCTTT

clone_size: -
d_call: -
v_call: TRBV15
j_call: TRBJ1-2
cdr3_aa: CATSRDLFSGAGYTF
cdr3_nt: TGTGCCACCAGCAGAGACCTTTTTTCCGGGGCTGGCTACACCTTC

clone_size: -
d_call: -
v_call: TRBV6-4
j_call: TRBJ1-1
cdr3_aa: CAREGGTPNTEAFF
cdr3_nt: TGTGCCAGGGAGGGAGGGACCCCCAACACTGAAGCTTTCTTT

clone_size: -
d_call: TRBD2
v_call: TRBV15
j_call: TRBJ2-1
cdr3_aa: CATSRDRAGVDNEQFF
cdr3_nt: TGTGCCACCAGCAGAGATAGGGCGGGGGTCGACAATGAGCAGTTCTTC

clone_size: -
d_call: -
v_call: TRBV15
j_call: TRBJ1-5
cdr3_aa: CATSRDYSSVQPQHF
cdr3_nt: TGTGCCACCAGCAGAGACTACAGCTCCGTTCAGCCCCAGCATTTT

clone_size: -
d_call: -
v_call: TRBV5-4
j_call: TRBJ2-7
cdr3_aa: CASSLTGNPYEQYF
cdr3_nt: TGTGCCAGCAGTTTAACAGGAAACCCCTACGAGCAGTACTTC

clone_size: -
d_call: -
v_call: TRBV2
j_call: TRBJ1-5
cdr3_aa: CASRAGSVNNQPQHF
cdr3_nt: TGTGCCAGCAGGGCCGGTTCCGTTAACAATCAGCCCCAGCATTTT

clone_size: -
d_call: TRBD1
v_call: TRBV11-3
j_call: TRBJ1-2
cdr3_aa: CASSPDRATYTF
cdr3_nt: TGTGCCAGCAGCCCGGACAGGGCGACCTACACCTTC

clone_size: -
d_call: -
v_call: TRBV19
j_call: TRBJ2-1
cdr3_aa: CASRPAVGDEQFF
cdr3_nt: TGTGCCAGTAGACCTGCCGTGGGCGATGAGCAGTTCTTC

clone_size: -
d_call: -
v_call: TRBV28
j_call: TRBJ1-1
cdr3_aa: CASSLAVGMAFF
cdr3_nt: TGTGCCAGCAGTTTAGCCGTGGGGATGGCTTTCTTT

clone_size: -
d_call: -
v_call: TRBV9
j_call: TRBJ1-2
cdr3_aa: CASSRILNYGYTF
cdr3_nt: TGTGCCAGCAGCCGTATTCTTAACTATGGCTACACCTTC

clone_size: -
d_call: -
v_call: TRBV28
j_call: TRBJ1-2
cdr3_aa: CASSLGGHPYGYTF
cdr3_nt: TGTGCCAGCAGTTTGGGGGGACACCCCTATGGCTACACCTTC

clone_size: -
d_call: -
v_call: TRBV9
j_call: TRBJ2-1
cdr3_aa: CASSVQTEQFF
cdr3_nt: TGTGCCAGCAGCGTACAGACTGAGCAGTTCTTC

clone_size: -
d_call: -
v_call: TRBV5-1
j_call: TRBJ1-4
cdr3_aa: CASSFFVGGDPTNEKLFF
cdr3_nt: TGCGCCAGCAGCTTCTTTGTAGGAGGCGACCCAACTAATGAAAAACTGTTTTTT

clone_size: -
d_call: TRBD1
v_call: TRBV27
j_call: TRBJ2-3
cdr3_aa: CASSDRVDTQYF
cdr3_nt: TGTGCCAGCAGTGACAGGGTAGATACGCAGTATTTT

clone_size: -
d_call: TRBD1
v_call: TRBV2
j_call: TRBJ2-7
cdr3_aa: CASTTGASSYEQYF
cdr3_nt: TGTGCCAGCACCACAGGGGCGAGCTCCTACGAGCAGTACTTC

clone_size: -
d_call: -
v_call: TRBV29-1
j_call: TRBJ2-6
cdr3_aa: CSVLGTGATGANVLTF
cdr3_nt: TGCAGCGTTTTGGGGACTGGGGCGACTGGGGCCAACGTCCTGACTTTC

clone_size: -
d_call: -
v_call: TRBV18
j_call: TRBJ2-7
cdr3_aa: CASSPSSYEQYF
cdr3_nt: TGTGCCAGCTCACCTAGCTCCTACGAGCAGTACTTC

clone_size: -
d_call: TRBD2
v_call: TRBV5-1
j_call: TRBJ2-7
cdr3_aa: CASSLEAGTSGRATYEQYF
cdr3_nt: TGCGCCAGCAGCTTGGAGGCCGGGACTAGCGGGAGGGCCACCTACGAGCAGTACTTC

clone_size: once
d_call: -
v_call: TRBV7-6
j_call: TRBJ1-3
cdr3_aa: CASSPNSGTAGNTIYF
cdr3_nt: TGTGCCAGCAGCCCTAATTCCGGGACCGCTGGAAACACCATATATTTT

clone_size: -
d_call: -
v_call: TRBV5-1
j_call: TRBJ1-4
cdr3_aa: CASSLNAGRREKLFF
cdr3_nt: TGCGCCAGCAGCTTGAACGCCGGGCGACGGGAAAAACTGTTTTTT

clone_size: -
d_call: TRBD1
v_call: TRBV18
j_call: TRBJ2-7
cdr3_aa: CASSPPTGERALAQYF
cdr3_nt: TGTGCCAGCTCACCTCCAACAGGGGAAAGAGCTCTTGCCCAGTACTTC

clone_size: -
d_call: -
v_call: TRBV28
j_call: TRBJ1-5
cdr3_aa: CASSPARNQPQHF
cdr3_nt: TGTGCCAGCAGCCCCGCCCGTAATCAGCCCCAGCATTTT

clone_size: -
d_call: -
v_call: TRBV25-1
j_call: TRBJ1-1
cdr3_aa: CASSEHGTPNTEAFF
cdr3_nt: TGTGCCAGCAGTGAGCACGGGACACCGAACACTGAAGCTTTCTTT

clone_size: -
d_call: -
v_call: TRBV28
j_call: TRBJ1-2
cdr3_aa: CASSFSSGVNYGYTF
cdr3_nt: TGTGCCAGCAGTTTTAGCAGTGGGGTTAACTATGGCTACACCTTC

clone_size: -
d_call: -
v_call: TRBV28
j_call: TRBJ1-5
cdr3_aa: CASSSPGVSQHF
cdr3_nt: TGTGCCAGCAGTTCTCCAGGGGTGAGCCAGCATTTT

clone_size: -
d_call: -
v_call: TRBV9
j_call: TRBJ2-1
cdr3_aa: CASSVDGVGSYNEQFF
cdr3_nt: TGTGCCAGCAGCGTAGACGGGGTTGGCTCCTACAATGAGCAGTTCTTC

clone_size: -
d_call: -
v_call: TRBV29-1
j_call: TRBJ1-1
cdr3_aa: CSVGEGTEAFF
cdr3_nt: TGCAGCGTGGGGGAGGGGACTGAAGCTTTCTTT

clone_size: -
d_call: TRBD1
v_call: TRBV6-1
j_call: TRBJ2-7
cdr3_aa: CASGGGQGSYEQYF
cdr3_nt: TGTGCCAGCGGAGGAGGACAGGGGAGCTACGAGCAGTACTTC

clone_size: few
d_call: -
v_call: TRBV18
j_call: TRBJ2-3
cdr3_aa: CASSHLPSGGGITDTQYF
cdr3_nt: TGTGCCAGCTCACACCTCCCGTCCGGAGGGGGGATCACAGATACGCAGTATTTT

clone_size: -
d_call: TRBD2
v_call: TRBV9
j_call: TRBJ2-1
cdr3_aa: CASSVASGRAWDEQFF
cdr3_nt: TGTGCCAGCAGCGTAGCCAGCGGGAGGGCCTGGGATGAGCAGTTCTTC

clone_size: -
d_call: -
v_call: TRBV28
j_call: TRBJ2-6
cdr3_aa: CASSSSGVGANVLTF
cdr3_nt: TGTGCCAGCAGTTCCTCAGGGGTTGGGGCCAACGTCCTGACTTTC

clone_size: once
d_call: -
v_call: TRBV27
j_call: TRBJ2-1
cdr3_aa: CASSPPQGGLGIANEQFF
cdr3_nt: TGTGCCAGCAGTCCGCCCCAGGGGGGGCTAGGAATAGCCAATGAGCAGTTCTTC

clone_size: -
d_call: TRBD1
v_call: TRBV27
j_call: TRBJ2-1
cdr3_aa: CASSTPRRGTGIVEQFF
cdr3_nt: TGTGCCAGCAGCACCCCCAGGCGGGGGACAGGGATTGTTGAGCAGTTCTTC

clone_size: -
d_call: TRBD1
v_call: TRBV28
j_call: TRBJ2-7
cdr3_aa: CASTQVRDSLREQYF
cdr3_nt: TGTGCCAGCACCCAGGTCCGGGACAGTCTAAGAGAGCAGTACTTC

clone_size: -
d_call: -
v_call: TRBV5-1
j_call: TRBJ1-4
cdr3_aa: CASSLAGRADEKLFF
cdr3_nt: TGCGCCAGCAGCTTGGCGGGGCGGGCGGATGAAAAACTGTTTTTT

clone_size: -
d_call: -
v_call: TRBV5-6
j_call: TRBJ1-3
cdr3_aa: CASSLRGPGNTIYF
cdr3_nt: TGTGCCAGCAGCTTGCGGGGGCCTGGAAACACCATATATTTT

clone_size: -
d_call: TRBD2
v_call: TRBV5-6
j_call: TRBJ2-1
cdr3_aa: CASSFGREDSYNEQFF
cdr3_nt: TGTGCCAGCAGCTTTGGGCGGGAGGACTCCTACAATGAGCAGTTCTTC

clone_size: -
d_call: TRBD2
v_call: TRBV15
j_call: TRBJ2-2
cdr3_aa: CATSASTSALNTGELFF
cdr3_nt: TGTGCCACCAGCGCCTCGACTAGCGCCCTGAACACCGGGGAGCTGTTTTTT

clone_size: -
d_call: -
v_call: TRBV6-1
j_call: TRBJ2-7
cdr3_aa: CASRGHTSSYEQYF
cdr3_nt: TGTGCCAGCAGGGGACACACGAGCTCCTACGAGCAGTACTTC

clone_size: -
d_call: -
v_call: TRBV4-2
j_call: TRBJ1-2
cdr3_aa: CASSQGGSLVYGYTF
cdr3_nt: TGTGCCAGCAGCCAGGGGGGCAGCCTCGTCTATGGCTACACCTTC

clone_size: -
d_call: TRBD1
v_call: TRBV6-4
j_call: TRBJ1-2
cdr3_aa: CASRQGGASGYTF
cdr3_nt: TGTGCCAGCAGACAGGGGGGCGCGAGTGGCTACACCTTC

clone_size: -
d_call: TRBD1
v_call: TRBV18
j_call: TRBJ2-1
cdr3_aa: CASSRGTGGSYEQFF
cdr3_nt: TGTGCCAGCTCACGTGGGACAGGGGGTAGCTATGAGCAGTTCTTC

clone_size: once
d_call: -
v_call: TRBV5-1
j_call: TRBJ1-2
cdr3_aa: CASSTDSRGYTF
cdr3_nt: TGCGCCAGCAGCACGGACAGCCGTGGCTACACCTTC

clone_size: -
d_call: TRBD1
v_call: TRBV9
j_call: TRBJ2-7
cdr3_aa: CASSLSGQGLTEQYF
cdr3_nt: TGTGCCAGCAGCTTATCGGGACAGGGACTCACCGAGCAGTACTTC

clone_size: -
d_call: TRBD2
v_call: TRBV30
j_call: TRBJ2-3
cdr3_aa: CAWGTRTDTQYF
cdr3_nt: TGTGCCTGGGGGACTAGAACAGATACGCAGTATTTT

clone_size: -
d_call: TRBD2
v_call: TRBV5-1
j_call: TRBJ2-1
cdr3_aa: CASSELAGAGNEQFF
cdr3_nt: TGCGCCAGCAGCGAATTAGCGGGAGCGGGCAATGAGCAGTTCTTC